A single sample is the source of the 7 T cell receptor beta chains below, sequenced in a study of PD-1 blockade in classical Hodgkin lymphoma. All the patients suffered relapse after autologous stem cell transplantation, and brentuximab vedotin exposure differed. The method was immunoSEQ multiplex PCR; TCRdb's version includes in-frame clones alone and lacks a portion of them. The sample consists of about 40,000 clones, around 71% of them appearing once. This specimen consisted of peripheral blood mononuclear cells (PBMCs), obtained at baseline. Receptors were obtained from a human donor with classical Hodgkin lymphoma.

In its sample, this clone was seen a few times. Other DNA variants within this sample encode the same CDR3. The V call is TRBV5-1, the J call TRBJ1-5, with D uncertain. Germline CDR1 SGHRS, CDR2 YFSETQ. V was trimmed by 1 base and J by 4 bases, leaving 6 bases between them. This CDR3 is 13 amino acids long. The CDR3 DNA follows: TGCGCCAGCAGCTTGTCAGATAATCAGCCCCAGCATTTT. It encodes CASSLSDNQPQHF.

The gene calls are TRBV6-1 and TRBJ2-7, with 9 bases matching TRBD2. CDR1 is MNHNS, CDR2 SASEGT, per germline. This CDR3 contains 15 residues. V shed 6 bases and J 3 bases; nucleotides not matched to a gene: 9. CDR3 bases: TGTGCCAGCAGAGGCCAACTAGCGGGTGTCTACGAGCAGTACTTC. It encodes CASRGQLAGVYEQYF.

This clone was detected ten times or more. V usage is TRBV21-1 and J usage is TRBJ2-7; TRBD1, as called in the table, went unchecked against the DNA. TRBV21-1 is assigned pseudogene status. This CDR3 comprises 14 residues. As DNA, the CDR3 is TGTGCCAGCAGCCTTCGGACAGGGATCGGGGAGCAGTACTTC. Amino acids: CASSLRTGIGEQYF.

The rearrangement links TRBV11-2 to TRBJ2-5; 8 nucleotides line up with TRBD2. After removal of 2 bases from V and 5 bases from J, the junction contained 4 bases not matched to a gene. Germline values: CDR1 SGHAT, CDR2 FQNNGV. This CDR3 is 14 amino acids long. The CDR3 is CASSLFRGGETQYF. CDR3 bases: TGTGCCAGCAGCTTATTCCGCGGGGGGGAGACCCAGTACTTC.

The chain joins TRBV27 to TRBJ2-3; unclear D gene. Deletions cut 3 bases from V and 7 bases from J, with 5 bases between. Germline loops: CDR1 MNHEY, CDR2 SMNVEV (reference sequence). This CDR3 is 11 amino acids long. The CDR3 is CASSLGYTQYF. The CDR3 DNA is TGTGCCAGCAGTTTGGGGTATACGCAGTATTTT.

The V and J genes are TRBV28 and TRBJ2-7; D not resolved. The germline V and J ends were trimmed by 2 bases and 2 bases, with 4 bases remaining between them. CDR1 and CDR2 from the germline V gene are MDHEN and SYDVKM. The CDR3 length is 12 residues. CDR3 DNA sequence: TGTGCCAGCAGTTTACCAGCCTACGAGCAGTACTTC. Amino acids: CASSLPAYEQYF.

This clone has a single count. J is TRBJ2-2 and V is TRBV27; 14 nucleotides line up with TRBD2. Germline V gene sequence: CDR1 MNHEY, CDR2 SMNVEV (reference sequence). The CDR3 runs 18 residues. With V trimmed by 4 bases and J by 1 base, 5 bases remained unmatched. The chain's CDR3 is CASSSQTSGRGNTGELFF. The DNA of the CDR3 is TGTGCCAGCAGTTCACAGACTAGCGGGAGGGGGAACACCGGGGAGCTGTTTTTT.